The 22 T cell receptor beta chains presented below share a single source sample, sequenced in a study of blood T cell repertoires in COVID-19. This table comes from immunoSEQ multiplex PCR, and its TCRdb copy is limited to in-frame clones, with some not included. The table lists around 160,000 clones, approximately 83% of them singletons. The sample consisted of peripheral blood. Receptors originate from a woman aged 60-75 years with COVID-19, enrolled during active disease.

This clone is a singleton in its sample. This sequence joins TRBV6-5 and TRBJ1-3; perhaps TRBD1 as D (6 bases). CDR3 size: 15 residues. CDR1 and CDR2 (germline): MNHEY, SVGAGI. Trimming took 3 bases from V and 2 from J, leaving 11 bases between them. This CDR3 is CASSYLRGTGNTIYF. The CDR3 nucleotides read TGTGCCAGCAGTTATCTCAGGGGCACTGGAAACACCATATATTTT.

The chain employs TRBV6-5 and TRBJ1-3; D not resolved. V was pared by 5 bases and J by 2 bases, with 13 bases between. The CDR3 has 15 residues. The germline CDR1 and CDR2 sequences are MNHEY and SVGAGI. Here the CDR3 DNA reads TGTGCCAGCAGTCGCCGTGGCGGGGCTGGAAACACCATATATTTT. This codes for CASSRRGGAGNTIYF.

The chain carries TRBV5-1 and TRBJ2-7; 7 bases align to TRBD1. Germline V CDR1 and CDR2: SGHRS, YFSETQ. The CDR3 has 14 residues. V was clipped by 3 bases and J by 2 bases; unmatched bases: 5. The CDR3, as DNA: TGCGCCAGCAGCTCGGCCGGGACAGCCTACGAGCAGTACTTC. Amino acid sequence: CASSSAGTAYEQYF. Combining the CDR3 with reference TRBV5-1 and TRBJ2-7 gives the whole variable domain KAGVTQTPRYLIKTRGQQVTLSCSPISGHRSVSWYQQTPGQGLQFLFEYFSETQRNKGNFPGRFSGRQFSNSRSEMNVSTLELGDSALYLCASSSAGTAYEQYFGPGTRLTVT.

The chain carries TRBV27 and TRBJ1-2; a weak D match, TRBD1 (6 bases). V gave up 6 bases and J gave up 6 bases, with 23 bases separating them. Germline CDR1 and CDR2: MNHEY and SMNVEV (reference sequence). The length of the CDR3 is 16 residues. CDR3 in DNA: TGTGCCAGCAGATCCTCAGGGGCCGAGAGTCGTGATGGCTACACCTTC. It is translated as CASRSSGAESRDGYTF.

This clone was seen just once. The CDR3: CASSATSGTSPLGQFF. CDR3 coding DNA: TGTGCCAGCAGCGCAACCTCCGGGACTAGCCCCCTCGGACAGTTCTTC. The V gene is TRBV7-3, the J gene TRBJ2-1, with TRBD2 matching 9 bases. CDR3 size: 16 residues. V lost 5 bases, J lost 13 bases, and 18 bases stayed unmatched. Germline CDR1 is SGHTA and CDR2 is FQGTGA.

The V call is TRBV5-1, the J call TRBJ2-7; D not resolved. The CDR3 extends over 15 amino acids. Trimming cost V 0 bases and J 0 bases, with 10 bases left between them. Germline values: CDR1 SGHRS, CDR2 YFSETQ. This CDR3 is CASSLGPSSSYEQYF. CDR3 DNA sequence: TGCGCCAGCAGCTTGGGCCCGTCGAGCTCCTACGAGCAGTACTTC.

The chain joins TRBV4-1 to TRBJ2-1; 15 bases align to TRBD2. Germline CDR1 MGHRA, CDR2 YSYEKL. The CDR3 loop spans 20 amino acids. Germline trimming cut 3 bases from V and 7 bases from J; bases unmatched to any gene: 16. The CDR3 coding sequence is TGCGCCAGCAGCCAGCGCTACTCAGGACTAGCGGGGGGGTGGGTGAATGAGCAGTTCTTC. It codes for CASSQRYSGLAGGWVNEQFF.

The chain couples TRBV3-1 (or the pseudogene TRBV3-2) to TRBJ1-5; D might be TRBD1 (5 bases). CDR3 length equals 12 residues. Germline CDR1 and CDR2: LGHDT and YNNKEL (reference sequence). The ends were cut back, 4 bases at V and 9 bases at J, with 10 bases in the middle. The CDR3 here is CASSLQDRPQHF. CDR3 DNA: TGTGCCAGCAGCCTACAGGATCGGCCCCAGCATTTT.

The DNA of the CDR3 is TGTGCCAGCAGTTATTCAGGACAGGGGGATCAGCCCCAGCATTTT. Its protein is CASSYSGQGDQPQHF. The V gene is TRBV6-2 or TRBV6-3, the J gene TRBJ1-5; 10 bases match TRBD1. The CDR3 loop spans 15 amino acids. Per germline, CDR1 MNHEY and CDR2 SVGEGT. V shed 3 bases and J 5 bases; nucleotides not matched to a gene: 4.

The chain employs TRBV4-2 and TRBJ2-5, with D tentatively TRBD2 (6 bases). Trimming removed 0 bases from V and 2 bases from J, with 7 bases in between. The CDR3 sequence is 14 residues long. CDR1 LGHNA and CDR2 YNFKEQ come from the germline V gene. The CDR3 loop is CASSQERDQETQYF. In nucleotides, the CDR3 is TGTGCCAGCAGCCAAGAGCGGGATCAAGAGACCCAGTACTTC.

This chain joins TRBV6-2 or TRBV6-3 and TRBJ2-4; TRBD1 agrees at 8 bases. The V and J ends lost 6 bases and 4 bases, in that order; junction bases with no gene match: 2. Per germline, CDR1 MNHEY and CDR2 SVGEGT. The CDR3 extends over 13 amino acids. The CDR3 DNA follows: TGTGCCAGCAGCCGGACAGGGAAAAACATTCAGTACTTC. Protein sequence: CASSRTGKNIQYF.

This sequence joins TRBV9 and TRBJ1-1; D perhaps matches TRBD1 (5 bases). Germline V gene lookup returns CDR1 SGDLS and CDR2 YYNGEE. Trimming stripped 0 bases from V and 3 bases from J, with 9 bases between. The CDR3 has 14 residues. The DNA of the CDR3 is TGTGCCAGCAGCGTAGGGGGCGGAGACACTGAAGCTTTCTTT. It translates to CASSVGGGDTEAFF.

The chain joins TRBV7-2 to TRBJ1-6; TRBD1 might be the D (6 bases). The V gene lost 5 bases and the J gene lost 10 bases, with 15 bases spanning the gap. CDR1 is SGHTA and CDR2 is FQGNSA in the germline V gene. The CDR3 has 14 amino acids. The chain's CDR3 is CASSTVQGYSPLHF. CDR3 DNA sequence: TGTGCCAGCAGCACCGTACAGGGATACTCACCCCTCCACTTT. The full variable domain, its missing parts supplied by reference TRBV7-2 and TRBJ1-6, is GAGVSQSPSNKVTEKGKDVELRCDPISGHTALYWYRQSLGQGLEFLIYFQGNSAPDKSGLPSDRFSAERTGGSVSTLTIQRTQQEDSAVYLCASSTVQGYSPLHFGNGTRLTVT.

The V and J genes are TRBV7-8 and TRBJ1-1; D not certain. CDR1 is SGHVS and CDR2 is FQNEAQ in the germline V gene. Trimming stripped 1 base from V and 2 bases from J, with 8 bases between. CDR3 length equals 14 residues. CDR3 protein: CASSLGRGNTEAFF. CDR3 DNA sequence: TGTGCCAGCAGCTTAGGGCGGGGAAACACTGAAGCTTTCTTT.

The chain employs TRBV7-3 and TRBJ2-1; D remains unclear. CDR3 length: 13 amino acids. In germline, CDR1 is SGHTA, CDR2 FQGTGA. The ends were cut back, 1 base at V and 4 bases at J, with 5 bases in the middle. The CDR3 DNA sequence: TGTGCCAGCAGCTTAAGTCTTTACAATGAGCAGTTCTTC. It is translated as CASSLSLYNEQFF. Full variable domain (remainder filled in from reference TRBV7-3 and TRBJ2-1): GAGVSQTPSNKVTEKGKYVELRCDPISGHTALYWYRQSLGQGPEFLIYFQGTGAADDSGLPNDRFFAVRPEGSVSTLKIQRTERGDSAVYLCASSLSLYNEQFFGPGTRLTVL.

The chain combines TRBV27 with TRBJ2-7; a weak D match, TRBD1 (7 bases). This CDR3 region has 14 residues. V was cut by 7 bases and J by 7 bases, with 20 bases left in between. CDR1 and CDR2 (germline): MNHEY, SMNVEV (reference sequence). This CDR3 reads CASNSPGGPVEQYF. The CDR3 DNA reads TGTGCCAGCAACTCGCCAGGGGGGCCTGTGGAGCAGTACTTC.

V and J are TRBV5-5 and TRBJ2-4, with D maybe TRBD1 (5 bases). Germline loops: CDR1 SGHKS, CDR2 YYEKEE (reference sequence). Trimming took off 0 bases at V and 3 bases at J, with 13 bases between the two ends. CDR3 size: 16 residues. The CDR3 nucleotides are TGTGCCAGCAGCTTGGTAGGGGATCGAGGCAAAAACATTCAGTACTTC. Its protein product is CASSLVGDRGKNIQYF.

The V and J genes are TRBV4-1 and TRBJ1-2; 9 nucleotides match TRBD1. There are 19 residues in the CDR3. J was trimmed by 0 bases and V by 0 bases; bases with no gene match: 11. Germline-derived CDR1 and CDR2 are MGHRA and YSYEKL. CDR3 sequence (DNA): TGCGCCAGCAGCCAAGATCTACGGGACAGGGCCGATTCTAACTATGGCTACACCTTC. This translates into CASSQDLRDRADSNYGYTF.

The rearrangement joins TRBV19 to TRBJ1-6, with D possibly TRBD1 on 5 matching bases. The CDR3 is made up of 18 amino acids. Germline-derived CDR1 and CDR2 are LNHDA and SQIVND (reference sequence). The V end lost 4 bases, the J end lost 3 bases, and 19 bases lay between the germline ends. CDR3: CASSKPFEWGHYNSPLHF. CDR3 nucleotides: TGTGCCAGTAGTAAGCCATTCGAGTGGGGCCACTATAATTCACCCCTCCACTTT.

V usage is TRBV6-5 and J usage is TRBJ2-5, with D tentatively TRBD2 (6 bases). The germline V gene encodes CDR1 MNHEY and CDR2 SVGAGI. The CDR3 is 16 residues long. V lost 0 bases and J lost 1, with 12 bases in between. CDR3 region: CASSYSLAQIQETQYF. In DNA, the CDR3 is TGTGCCAGCAGTTACTCCCTAGCGCAGATCCAAGAGACCCAGTACTTC.

The gene calls are TRBV18 and TRBJ2-1; 12 positions agree with TRBD1. After removal of 1 base from V and 9 bases from J, the junction contained 16 bases not matched to a gene. This CDR3 region has 19 residues. CDR1 and CDR2 (germline): KGHSH, LQKENI. The CDR3 reads CASSPLLQGTGGPRIEQFF. The CDR3, as DNA: TGTGCCAGCTCACCACTCCTACAAGGGACAGGGGGCCCTCGTATTGAGCAGTTCTTC.

J is TRBJ1-5 and V is TRBV9; tentative D call: TRBD1 (5 bases). The CDR3 has 14 amino acids. The germline V gene encodes CDR1 SGDLS and CDR2 YYNGEE. V dropped 4 bases and J dropped 6 bases, with 14 bases sitting between them. CDR3 nucleotides: TGTGCCAGCAGCTCCGGGACTCGGGCTCAGCCCCAGCATTTT. It translates to CASSSGTRAQPQHF.